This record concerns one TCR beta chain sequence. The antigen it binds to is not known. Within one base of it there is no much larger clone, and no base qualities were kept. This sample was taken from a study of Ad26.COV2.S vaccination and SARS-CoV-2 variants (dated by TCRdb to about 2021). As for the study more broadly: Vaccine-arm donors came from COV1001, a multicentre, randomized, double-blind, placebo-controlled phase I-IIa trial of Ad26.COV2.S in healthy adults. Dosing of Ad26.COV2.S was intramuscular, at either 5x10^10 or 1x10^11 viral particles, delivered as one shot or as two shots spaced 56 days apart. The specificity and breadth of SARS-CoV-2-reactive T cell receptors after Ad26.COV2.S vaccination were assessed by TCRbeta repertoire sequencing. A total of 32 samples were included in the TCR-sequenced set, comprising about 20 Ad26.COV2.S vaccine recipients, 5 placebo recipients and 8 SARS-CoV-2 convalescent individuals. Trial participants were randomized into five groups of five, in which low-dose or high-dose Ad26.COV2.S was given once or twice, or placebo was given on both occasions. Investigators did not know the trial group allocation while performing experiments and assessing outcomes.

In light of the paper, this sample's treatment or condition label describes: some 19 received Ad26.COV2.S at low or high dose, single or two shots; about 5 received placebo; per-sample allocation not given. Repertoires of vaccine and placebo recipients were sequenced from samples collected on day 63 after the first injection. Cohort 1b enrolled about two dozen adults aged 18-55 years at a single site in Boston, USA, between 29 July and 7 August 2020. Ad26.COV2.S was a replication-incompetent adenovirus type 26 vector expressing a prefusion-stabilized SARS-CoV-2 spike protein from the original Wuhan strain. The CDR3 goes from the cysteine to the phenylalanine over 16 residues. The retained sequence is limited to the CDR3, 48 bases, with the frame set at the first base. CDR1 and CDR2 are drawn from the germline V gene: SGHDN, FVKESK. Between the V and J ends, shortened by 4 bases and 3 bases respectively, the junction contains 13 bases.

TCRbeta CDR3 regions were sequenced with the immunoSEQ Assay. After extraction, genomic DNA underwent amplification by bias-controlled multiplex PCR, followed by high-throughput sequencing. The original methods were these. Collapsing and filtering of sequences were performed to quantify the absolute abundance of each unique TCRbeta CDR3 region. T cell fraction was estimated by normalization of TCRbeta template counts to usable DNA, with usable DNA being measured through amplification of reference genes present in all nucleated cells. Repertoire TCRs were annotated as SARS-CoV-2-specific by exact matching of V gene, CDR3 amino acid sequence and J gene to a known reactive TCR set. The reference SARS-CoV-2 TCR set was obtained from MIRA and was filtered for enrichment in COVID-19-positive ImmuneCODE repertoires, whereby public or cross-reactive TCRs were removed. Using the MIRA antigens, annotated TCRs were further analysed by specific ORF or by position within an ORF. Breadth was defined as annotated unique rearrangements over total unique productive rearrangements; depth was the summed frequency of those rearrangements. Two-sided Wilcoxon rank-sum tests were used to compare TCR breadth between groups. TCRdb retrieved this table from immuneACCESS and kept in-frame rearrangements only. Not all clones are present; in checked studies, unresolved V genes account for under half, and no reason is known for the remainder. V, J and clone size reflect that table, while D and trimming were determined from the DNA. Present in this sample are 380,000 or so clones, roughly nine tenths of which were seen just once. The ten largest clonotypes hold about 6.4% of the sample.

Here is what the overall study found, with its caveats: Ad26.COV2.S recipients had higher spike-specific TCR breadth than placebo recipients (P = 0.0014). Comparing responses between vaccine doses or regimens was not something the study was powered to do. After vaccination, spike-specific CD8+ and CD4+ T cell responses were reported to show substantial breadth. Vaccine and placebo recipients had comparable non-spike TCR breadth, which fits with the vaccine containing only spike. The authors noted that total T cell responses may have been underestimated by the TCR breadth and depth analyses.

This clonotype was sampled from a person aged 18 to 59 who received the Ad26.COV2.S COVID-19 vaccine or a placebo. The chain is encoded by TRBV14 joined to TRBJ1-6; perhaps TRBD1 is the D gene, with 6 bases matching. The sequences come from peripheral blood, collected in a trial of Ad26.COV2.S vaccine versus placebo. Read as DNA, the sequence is TGTGCCAGCAGCCTCGGACAGAACCACTATAATTCACCCCTCCACTTT. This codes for CASSLGQNHYNSPLHF.